The 30 T cell receptor beta chains listed next were all sequenced from one sample in a study of cytotoxic CD8 clonotypes in ibrutinib-treated CLL. The protocol was immunoSEQ multiplex PCR, while the TCRdb copy is restricted to in-frame clones and leaves out a portion. The table lists about 130,000 clones, around 84% of them singletons, with roughly 3.5% in the top ten. Here the sequenced sample was PBMCs, taken after 24 months of ibrutinib treatment. Source of these receptors: a human donor with chronic lymphocytic leukemia.

The CDR3 DNA follows: TGCAGCGCCGGGGGGTATGGCTACACCTTC. It is translated as CSAGGYGYTF. The chain is built from TRBV29-1 and TRBJ1-2, with TRBD1 as a possible D gene (5 bases). The germline V gene has CDR1 SQVTM and CDR2 ANQGSEA. The CDR3 sequence is 10 residues long. The V and J ends lost 7 bases and 5 bases respectively, with 8 bases between them.

V gene TRBV7-2 combines with J gene TRBJ2-7; 10 bases fit TRBD2. The ends lost 5 bases at V and 0 bases at J; junction bases unmatched: 10. CDR1 is SGHTA and CDR2 is FQGNSA in the germline V gene. This CDR3 is 17 amino acids long. As DNA, the CDR3 is TGTGCCAGCAGCCCTCAGAGCGGGGGGGTGATCTCCTACGAGCAGTACTTC. It codes for CASSPQSGGVISYEQYF.

The chain couples TRBV5-1 to TRBJ1-3; 9 bases agree with TRBD1. Unmatched junction bases numbered 8, after V lost 3 bases and J lost 4 bases. CDR1 SGHRS and CDR2 YFSETQ come from the germline V gene. This CDR3 comprises 16 residues. CDR3 loop: CASSSGQGTSGNTIYF. Written as DNA, the CDR3 is TGCGCCAGCAGCTCCGGACAGGGGACAAGCGGAAACACCATATATTTT. Complete variable domain (other parts from reference TRBV5-1 and TRBJ1-3): KAGVTQTPRYLIKTRGQQVTLSCSPISGHRSVSWYQQTPGQGLQFLFEYFSETQRNKGNFPGRFSGRQFSNSRSEMNVSTLELGDSALYLCASSSGQGTSGNTIYFGEGSWLTVV.

This clone was recorded once. This chain links TRBV7-9 with TRBJ1-1, with TRBD1 matching 11 bases. CDR1 and CDR2 from the germline V gene are SEHNR and FQNEAQ (reference sequence). CDR3 length equals 15 residues. V shed 5 bases and J 1 base; nucleotides not matched to a gene: 3. DNA for the CDR3: TGTGCCAGCAGCAAGGACAGGGGGCGGAACACTGAAGCTTTCTTT. Translated: CASSKDRGRNTEAFF.

The J gene is TRBJ1-2, the V gene TRBV6-5; 7 nucleotides agree with TRBD1. The ends lost 5 bases at V and 7 bases at J; junction bases unmatched: 7. Germline CDR1 is MNHEY and CDR2 is SVGAGI. This CDR3 is built from 13 residues. As DNA, the CDR3 is TGTGCCAGCAGTACAGGGGCTTACGTTGGCTACACCTTC. Encoded protein: CASSTGAYVGYTF.

This clone was detected a few times. This rearrangement joins TRBV6-1 to TRBJ2-5; TRBD1 might be the D (6 bases). V dropped 2 bases and J dropped 5 bases, with 12 bases sitting between them. The CDR3 runs 14 residues. Germline V CDR1 and CDR2: MNHNS, SASEGT. Written as DNA, the CDR3 is TGTGCCAGCAGTGAAACAGGGATGGGGGAGACCCAGTACTTC. It yields the protein CASSETGMGETQYF.

The chain is built from TRBV2 and TRBJ1-1, with TRBD1 identical over 12 bases. The V and J ends lost 7 bases and 10 bases, in that order; junction bases with no gene match: 10. CDR3 size: 14 residues. Germline assignment: CDR1 SNHLY and CDR2 FYNNEI. The chain's CDR3 is CASNPGQGARVAFF. The CDR3, as DNA: TGTGCCAGCAACCCGGGACAGGGGGCGCGGGTAGCTTTCTTT.

The V and J genes are TRBV5-6 and TRBJ1-1, with D tentatively TRBD1 (5 bases). Germline CDR1 SGHDT, CDR2 YYEEEE. The ends were cut back, 1 base at V and 5 bases at J, with 15 bases in the middle. CDR3 length equals 15 residues. The CDR3 is CASSLPGPSGTEAFF. The DNA of the CDR3 is TGTGCCAGCAGCTTGCCGGGACCCTCCGGAACTGAAGCTTTCTTT.

The chain is built from TRBV5-1 and TRBJ2-5, with a possible D match to TRBD1 (5 bases). V lost 0 bases to trimming and J lost 10 bases, with 16 bases between them. The CDR3 sequence is 14 residues long. The germline V gene has CDR1 SGHRS and CDR2 YFSETQ. CDR3 in DNA: TGCGCCAGCAGCTTGGGGGGCGTACAAGGGGACCAGTACTTC. It is translated as CASSLGGVQGDQYF.

The chain links TRBV5-6 to TRBJ1-1; 8 bases align to TRBD1. Germline loops: CDR1 SGHDT, CDR2 YYEEEE. This CDR3 has 17 residues. V lost 0 bases to trimming and J lost 2 bases; unmatched junction nucleotides: 9. In DNA, the CDR3 is TGTGCCAGCAGCTTGGCCCCCCGACAGGGGTACAACACTGAAGCTTTCTTT. It translates to CASSLAPRQGYNTEAFF. The full variable domain, completed using reference TRBV5-6 and TRBJ1-1, is DAGVTQSPTHLIKTRGQQVTLRCSPKSGHDTVSWYQQALGQGPQFIFQYYEEEERQRGNFPDRFSGHQFPNYSSELNVNALLLGDSALYLCASSLAPRQGYNTEAFFGQGTRLTVV.

The chain employs TRBV27 and TRBJ2-4; D tentatively reads TRBD1 or TRBD2 (5 bases each). Trimming removed 0 bases at V and 0 bases at J, with 6 bases between. Germline V gene sequence: CDR1 MNHEY, CDR2 SMNVEV (reference sequence). CDR3 length: 15 amino acids. Here the CDR3 reads CASSLSGVAKNIQYF. CDR3 DNA sequence: TGTGCCAGCAGTTTATCGGGGGTAGCCAAAAACATTCAGTACTTC.

The V gene is TRBV14, the J gene TRBJ2-7; unclear D gene. Germline V gives CDR1 SGHDN, CDR2 FVKESK. V lost 0 bases and J lost 3, with 9 bases in between. The CDR3 is made up of 14 amino acids. The CDR3 DNA is TGTGCCAGCAGCCAAGATTTCCGCGACTACGAGCAGTACTTC. Translated: CASSQDFRDYEQYF.

There are a few counts of this clone. The chain recombines TRBV6-5 with TRBJ1-2, with TRBD1 identical over 11 bases. The V gene end was trimmed by 8 bases and the J gene end by 8 bases; junction bases not matched to a gene: 7. Looked up from germline, CDR1 is MNHEY and CDR2 is SVGAGI. The CDR3 consists of 13 residues. CDR3 sequence: CASRTGGAGGYTF. For the CDR3, the DNA is TGTGCCAGCCGGACAGGGGGCGCGGGGGGCTACACCTTC.

The genes are TRBV27 and TRBJ1-5, with D maybe TRBD1 (6 bases). The CDR3 is 20 amino acids. Germline V CDR1 and CDR2: MNHEY, SMNVEV (reference sequence). Trimming pared 5 bases from V and 0 bases from J, leaving 26 bases between. CDR3 sequence: CASSTKSRQEAKYSNQPQHF. In DNA form, the CDR3 reads TGTGCCAGCAGTACCAAGTCCAGACAGGAAGCGAAATATAGCAATCAGCCCCAGCATTTT.

The chain links TRBV10-3 to TRBJ2-5; D might be TRBD1 or TRBD2, each matching 5 bases. Trimming took 0 bases from V and 2 from J, leaving 7 bases between them. The CDR3 is made up of 14 amino acids. CDR1 is ENHRY and CDR2 is SYGVKD in the germline V gene. This CDR3 reads CAISESGVQETQYF. Here the CDR3 DNA reads TGTGCCATCAGTGAGTCGGGGGTTCAAGAGACCCAGTACTTC.

This clone has a count of ten or more. This chain connects TRBV10-3 to TRBJ1-1, with no clear D. The CDR3 covers 15 residues. Trimming took 6 bases from V and 5 from J, leaving 19 bases between them. Looked up from germline, CDR1 is ENHRY and CDR2 is SYGVKD. The CDR3 DNA is TGTGCCATCAGGTCGGCAACGGGTGATTGGACTGAAGCTTTCTTT. It yields the protein CAIRSATGDWTEAFF.

The V and J genes are TRBV29-1 and TRBJ1-2, with D possibly matching TRBD1 (6 bases). The CDR3 totals 11 residues. Trimming left V 5 bases short and J 7 bases short, with 11 bases between. The germline CDR1 and CDR2 sequences are SQVTM and ANQGSEA. The CDR3 DNA is TGCAGCGTTTACAGGGAGGGTGGCTACACCTTC. It codes for CSVYREGGYTF.

The V and J genes are TRBV19 and TRBJ1-1, with D perhaps matching TRBD1 (5 bases). Trimming removed 5 bases at V and 1 base at J, with 14 bases between. There are 15 residues in the CDR3. CDR1 and CDR2 (germline): LNHDA, SQIVND (reference sequence). CDR3 amino acids: CASSLSGRANTEAFF. The CDR3 DNA reads TGTGCCAGTAGTTTGTCAGGGAGGGCGAACACTGAAGCTTTCTTT.

V is TRBV6-6 and J is TRBJ2-7; D gene unclear. Germline V CDR1 and CDR2: MNHNY, SVGAGI (reference sequence). The germline V and J ends were trimmed by 0 bases and 1 base, with 7 bases remaining between them. The CDR3 spans 14 residues. The CDR3 loop is CASSYSKTSYEQYF. DNA for the CDR3: TGTGCCAGCAGTTACTCGAAGACTTCCTACGAGCAGTACTTC.

CDR3 nucleotide sequence: TGTGCCAGCAGTCATAAACTGACAGGGGGCACCGGGGAGCTGTTTTTT. This encodes CASSHKLTGGTGELFF. The J gene is TRBJ2-2, the V gene TRBV14; 9 bases map to TRBD1. Germline trimming cut 6 bases from V and 4 bases from J; bases unmatched to any gene: 9. The V gene's germline CDR1 is SGHDN and CDR2 FVKESK. This CDR3 region has 16 residues.

The gene calls are TRBV5-1 and TRBJ1-2, with TRBD1 as a possible D gene (6 bases). The CDR3 is made up of 15 amino acids. Trimming stripped 4 bases from V and 5 bases from J, with 18 bases between. Germline-derived CDR1 and CDR2 are SGHRS and YFSETQ. DNA of the CDR3: TGCGCCAGCAGCAGTAACAGGGACAACCTTTATGGCTACACCTTC. It yields the protein CASSSNRDNLYGYTF.

The chain carries TRBV7-2 and TRBJ2-3, with a tentative D call TRBD2 (6 bases). CDR1 is SGHTA and CDR2 is FQGNSA in the germline V gene. The V end lost 2 bases, the J end lost 5 bases, and 14 bases lay between the germline ends. The CDR3 is 15 residues long. CDR3 nucleotides: TGTGCCAGCAGCTTACGGGGCGGGAAACTAGATACGCAGTATTTT. It is translated as CASSLRGGKLDTQYF.

V is TRBV7-8 and J is TRBJ1-2; possible D gene TRBD1, 5 bases. The CDR3 sequence is 13 residues long. The V end was cut by 5 bases, the J end by 7 bases, with 14 bases between. Germline-derived CDR1 and CDR2 are SGHVS and FQNEAQ. The CDR3 DNA reads TGTGCCAGCAGCCCCCAGTTGGACACTGGCTACACCTTC. It translates to CASSPQLDTGYTF.

The chain has TRBV4-1 and TRBJ2-5; no reliable D call. V was trimmed by 0 bases and J by 7 bases, leaving 18 bases between them. CDR1 is MGHRA, CDR2 YSYEKL, per germline. CDR3 length: 16 residues. The chain's CDR3 is CASSQDGAGDIGTQYF. Written as DNA, the CDR3 is TGCGCCAGCAGCCAAGATGGAGCTGGGGATATTGGGACCCAGTACTTC.

This sequence joins TRBV15 and TRBJ2-2, with 8 bases matching TRBD1. Looked up from germline, CDR1 is LNHNV and CDR2 is YYDKDF (reference sequence). This CDR3 contains 16 residues. After removal of 5 bases from V and 1 base from J, the junction contained 6 bases not matched to a gene. CDR3 sequence: CATSHPGTGNTGELFF. CDR3 sequence (DNA): TGTGCCACCAGCCACCCCGGGACAGGGAACACCGGGGAGCTGTTTTTT.

The chain is built from TRBV10-3 and TRBJ2-2, with 9 positions matching TRBD1. V trimming: 6 bases; J trimming: 3 bases; junction bases outside the gene matches: 2. There are 14 residues in the CDR3. CDR1 and CDR2 (germline): ENHRY, SYGVKD. CDR3 bases: TGTGCCATCAGACAGGGGGCGGACACCGGGGAGCTGTTTTTT. Its translation: CAIRQGADTGELFF.

The chain combines TRBV19 with TRBJ1-4; 12 bases align to TRBD1. This CDR3 region has 18 residues. Germline loops: CDR1 LNHDA, CDR2 SQIVND (reference sequence). V shed 4 bases, J shed 8 bases, and the junction held 14 bases outside the gene matches. This chain's CDR3 is CASSTRWDRGRVQEKLFF. Here the CDR3 DNA reads TGTGCCAGTAGTACCCGATGGGACAGGGGGCGCGTTCAAGAAAAACTGTTTTTT.

The genes are TRBV15 and TRBJ2-5; D is ambiguous. Trimming pared 4 bases from V and 5 bases from J, leaving 8 bases between. The CDR3 consists of 12 residues. The germline gives CDR1 LNHNV, CDR2 YYDKDF (reference sequence). The CDR3 region is CATSMLWETQYF. In DNA form, the CDR3 reads TGTGCCACCAGCATGCTTTGGGAGACCCAGTACTTC.

The chain carries TRBV6-6 and TRBJ2-7, with D possibly matching TRBD2 (7 bases). The CDR3 has 15 amino acids. CDR1 and CDR2 from the germline V gene are MNHNY and SVGAGI (reference sequence). Trimming pared 6 bases from V and 3 bases from J, leaving 18 bases between. This CDR3 is CASSTPGRGIYEQYF. CDR3 coding DNA: TGTGCCAGCAGCACCCCGGGGAGGGGGATCTACGAGCAGTACTTC.

The rearrangement uses TRBV7-4 and TRBJ1-1; no clear D. The CDR3 totals 12 residues. Trimming removed 6 bases from V and 2 bases from J, with 7 bases in between. Germline loops: CDR1 SGHVT, CDR2 SQSDAQ. CDR3 DNA: TGTGCCAGCAGGAGGAAAAACACTGAAGCTTTCTTT. This codes for CASRRKNTEAFF.